This T cell receptor beta chain was captured in a study of cytomegalovirus exposure and HLA in healthy donors. Study at large: The same platform was used for the roughly 120 validation repertoires and the roughly 680 first-cohort repertoires, a later analysis reported. Study observations and caveats: First-cohort TCR clusters tended to co-occur in the approximately 120 validation repertoires, a later analysis found.

This CDR3 comprises 15 residues. Per the germline V gene, CDR1 is MDHEN and CDR2 is SYDVKM. V shed 5 bases and J 2 bases; nucleotides not matched to a gene: 5. About this clone itself: What it recognizes is unknown.

TCRdb keeps only in-frame clones here, not all; method: immunoSEQ multiplex PCR. The sample has approximately 70,000 clones; around 94% are singletons. The sequence was collected from a woman aged 18-29 years in good health and CMV-seropositive. The chain combines TRBV28 with TRBJ2-1, with 8 bases that match TRBD2. The sample was PBMCs. The CDR3 sequence: CASSPSRGAYNEQFF. Here the CDR3 DNA reads TGTGCCAGCAGTCCGTCGCGGGGGGCCTACAATGAGCAGTTCTTC.